This TCR beta chain derives from a study of PD-1 blockade in classical Hodgkin lymphoma. Whole-study context: On a schedule of every 2 weeks, patients received nivolumab 3 mg/kg intravenously.

Clones were read by immunoSEQ multiplex PCR, and TCRdb kept only the in-frame ones, dropping some. Of more than 10,000 clones in the sample, 60% to 85% were seen once. Each patient experienced a relapse that followed autologous stem cell transplantation, and brentuximab vedotin exposure varied. The ends lost 1 base at V and 6 bases at J; junction bases unmatched: 2. The CDR3 length is 14 residues. Germline CDR1 SGHAT, CDR2 FQNNGV. This TCR derives from a human donor with classical Hodgkin lymphoma. Sequenced material: peripheral blood mononuclear cells (PBMCs), taken at baseline. The rearrangement uses TRBV11-2 and TRBJ2-2; TRBD2 matches 7 bases. The CDR3, as DNA: TGTGCCAGCAGCTTAGCACTAGCGTCCGGGGAGCTGTTTTTT. Its protein product is CASSLALASGELFF.